The rows below give T cell receptor beta chains drawn from one sample of a study of cytotoxic CD8 clonotypes in ibrutinib-treated CLL. TCRdb's copy holds only in-frame clones and misses some; the assay was immunoSEQ multiplex PCR. In the table there are some 100,000 clones, 50% to 65% of which are singletons. The sample consisted of PBMCs, taken after 24 months of ibrutinib treatment. These receptors all stem from a human donor with chronic lymphocytic leukemia. The CDR3 runs from the conserved cysteine through the conserved F or W.

cdr3_aa	v_call	j_call
CAWSFGNQPQHF	TRBV30	TRBJ1-5
CAWSGTGINGYTF	TRBV30	TRBJ1-2
CASSEDISNQPQHF	TRBV19	TRBJ1-5
CASALLSYNEQFF	TRBV7-3	TRBJ2-1
CASSRDPSTDTQYF	TRBV7-9	TRBJ2-3
CASSRSGANEKLFF	TRBV11-3	TRBJ1-4
CSVAGQGTYEQYF	TRBV29-1	TRBJ2-7
CASSERTPQLGGELFF	TRBV9	TRBJ2-2
CASSYHGATGHETQYF	TRBV6-5	TRBJ2-5
CADTGGVGGGYTF	TRBV2	TRBJ1-2
CASSVGQGLTYEQYF	TRBV9	TRBJ2-7
CASSLRTRLGQASYGYTF	TRBV5-8	TRBJ1-2
CASSQDHRNRALNQPQHF	TRBV14	TRBJ1-5
CASSLAGRVNEQFF	TRBV7-2	TRBJ2-1
CASSTGMNTEAFF	TRBV5-4	TRBJ1-1
CASSRSLVRYEQFF	TRBV5-6	TRBJ2-1
CASSRVETQYF	TRBV2	TRBJ2-5
CASTQLRANLYEQYF	TRBV6-5	TRBJ2-7
CASSITDRKNIQYF	TRBV6-5	TRBJ2-4
CASSAPGQETQYF	TRBV9	TRBJ2-5
CASSLDLAGGLTDTQYF	TRBV19	TRBJ2-3
CASSYSGAGNTIYF	TRBV6-6	TRBJ1-3
CASKSGGQETQYF	TRBV19	TRBJ2-5
CASSLGSYYEQYF	TRBV28	TRBJ2-7
CASSDVLEKLFF	TRBV25-1	TRBJ1-4
CASSWGESSPADNEQFF	TRBV5-5	TRBJ2-1